A single sample gave rise to the 8 T cell receptor beta chains below, sequenced in a study of cytomegalovirus exposure and HLA in healthy donors. PCR involved 60 Vbeta and 13 Jbeta primers. Using immunoSEQ multiplex PCR, the repertoire was profiled, and TCRdb retains in-frame clones only, with some absent. The sample includes 150,000 to 200,000 clones, roughly 80% of them seen just once. The sequenced sample was PBMCs. These receptors came from a male donor in good health and CMV-seronegative.

The V and J genes are TRBV28 and TRBJ1-1; 7 bases line up with TRBD1. Germline CDR1 MDHEN, CDR2 SYDVKM. The CDR3 sequence is 14 residues long. Unmatched junction bases numbered 5, after V lost 2 bases and J lost 5 bases. CDR3 sequence (DNA): TGTGCCAGCAGTTTAGGAACAGGGGATACTGAAGCTTTCTTT. Encoded protein: CASSLGTGDTEAFF.

This clone was seen a few times. This chain joins TRBV28 and TRBJ2-5; 13 nucleotides line up with TRBD2. The assigned J gene may be wrong: the sequence end matches TRBJ2-7 better. Looked up from germline, CDR1 is MDHEN and CDR2 is SYDVKM. The CDR3 consists of 17 residues. The CDR3 nucleotides read TGTGCCAGCAGTGACCCAACTAGCGGGAGGGCCTCATACGAGCAGTACTTC. Translation gives CASSDPTSGRASYEQYF.

The V call is TRBV4-2, the J call TRBJ2-7; tentatively, D is TRBD1 (9 bases). The CDR3 is 14 amino acids. V was cut by 4 bases and J by 11 bases, with 21 bases left in between. Germline V gives CDR1 LGHNA, CDR2 YNFKEQ. The CDR3 DNA follows: TGTGCCAGCAGCCCCGGGACAGGGACTAGATTGGAGTACTTC. Translation: CASSPGTGTRLEYF.

The chain carries TRBV18 and TRBJ1-1; D possibly corresponds to TRBD1 (5 bases). V lost 4 bases, J lost 0 bases, and 15 bases lay in between. CDR1 and CDR2 (germline): KGHSH, LQKENI. The CDR3 has 16 residues. The CDR3 here is CASSRAGFQMNTEAFF. The DNA of the CDR3 is TGTGCCAGCTCACGAGCAGGGTTTCAGATGAACACTGAAGCTTTCTTT.

This sequence joins TRBV7-3 and TRBJ2-2; 8 bases are shared with TRBD2. The J segment lost 0 bases and the V segment lost 2 bases, leaving 2 bases of the junction unmatched. The CDR3 is made up of 16 amino acids. Germline values: CDR1 SGHTA, CDR2 FQGTGA. DNA for the CDR3: TGTGCCAGCAGCTTACGACTAGCGTCGAACACCGGGGAGCTGTTTTTT. This codes for CASSLRLASNTGELFF.

The J gene is TRBJ2-2, the V gene TRBV5-1; 9 bases align to TRBD1. V shed 0 bases, J shed 5 bases, and the junction held 2 bases outside the gene matches. The CDR3 totals 15 residues. The germline V gene encodes CDR1 SGHRS and CDR2 YFSETQ. CDR3 nucleotides: TGCGCCAGCAGCTTGGCCGGGACAGGGACCGGGGAGCTGTTTTTT. As protein: CASSLAGTGTGELFF.

The rearrangement joins TRBV4-1 to TRBJ2-7, with D possibly being TRBD2 (5 bases). Trimming shortened V by 0 bases and J by 0 bases, and 6 bases separated the two germline ends. The CDR3 consists of 14 residues. Germline V gives CDR1 MGHRA, CDR2 YSYEKL. This CDR3 reads CASSQDGLSYEQYF. As DNA, the CDR3 is TGCGCCAGCAGCCAAGATGGACTCTCCTACGAGCAGTACTTC.

V usage is TRBV28 and J usage is TRBJ1-1; D gene unclear. Looked up from germline, CDR1 is MDHEN and CDR2 is SYDVKM. The CDR3 sequence is 15 residues long. The ends were cut back, 3 bases at V and 6 bases at J, with 17 bases in the middle. The CDR3 coding sequence is TGTGCCAGCAGTTTGGTACGAGGCTTCGGTGCTGAAGCTTTCTTT. Protein sequence: CASSLVRGFGAEAFF.